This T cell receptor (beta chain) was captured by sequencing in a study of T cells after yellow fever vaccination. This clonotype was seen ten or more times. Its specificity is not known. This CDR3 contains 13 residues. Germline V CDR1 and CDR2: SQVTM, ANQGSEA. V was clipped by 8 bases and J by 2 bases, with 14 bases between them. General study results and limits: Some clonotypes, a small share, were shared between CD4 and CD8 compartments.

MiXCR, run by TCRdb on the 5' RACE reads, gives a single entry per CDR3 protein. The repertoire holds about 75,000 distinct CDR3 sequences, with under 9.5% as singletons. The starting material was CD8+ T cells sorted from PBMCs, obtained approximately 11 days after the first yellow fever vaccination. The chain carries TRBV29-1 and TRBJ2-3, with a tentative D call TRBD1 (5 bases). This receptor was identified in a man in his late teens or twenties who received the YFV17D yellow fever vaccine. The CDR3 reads CSIVWTTTDTQYF. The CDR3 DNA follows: TGCAGCATCGTCTGGACAACCACAGATACGCAGTATTTT.